This TCR beta chain comes out of a study of cytomegalovirus exposure and HLA in healthy donors. The CDR3 is 13 residues long. Germline V CDR1 and CDR2: MGHDK, SYGVNS. Trimming removed 5 bases at V and 4 bases at J, with 11 bases between. The PCR contained 60 Vbeta and 13 Jbeta primers. Data came from immunoSEQ multiplex PCR; TCRdb stores just in-frame clones and leaves some out. Of around 110,000 clones in the sample, around 60% were seen once. Sequencing used PBMCs. The TCR sequence derives from a woman aged 40 to 49 in good health and CMV-seropositive. The J gene is TRBJ1-1, the V gene TRBV25-1, with D maybe TRBD1 (6 bases). In nucleotides, the CDR3 is TGTGCCAGCAGTAGGGGGGGGAGCACTGAAGCTTTCTTT. Protein product: CASSRGGSTEAFF.